This T cell receptor (beta chain) stems from a study of blood T cell repertoires in COVID-19 (dated by TCRdb to about 2020). In the study overall: The collaborator samples originated in the United States, Italy and Spain and spanned the acute and convalescent phases of COVID-19. The repertoires were made available in a free public database intended to serve as a resource for research on the immune response to SARS-CoV-2. Nearly every sample came with metadata listing a de-identified subject ID, COVID-19 status, age in years and sex. The material from the prospective study consisted of cDNA or gDNA derived from T cells, B-cell-depleted T cells, or PBMCs. Where available, HLA class I and class II types were obtained from metadata supplied by the sample provider rather than from assay-based typing. The samples were drawn from the first 160 participants of the ongoing ImmuneRACE study and from over a thousand subjects provided by 6 global collaborators. The dataset comprised deeply sampled blood TCRbeta repertoires from subjects exposed to, actively infected with, or recovered from COVID-19.

Summary of the overall study and its limitations: The quantity of clinical and demographic metadata differed by source and by participant and was supplied without curation.

The collaborating institutions used their own protocols to collect whole blood in K2EDTA tubes. Collaborator samples were shipped for TCRbeta analysis as frozen whole blood, isolated PBMCs, or DNA extracted from either sample type. TCRbeta CDR3 regions were amplified from genomic DNA using the immunoSEQ Assay, a bias-controlled multiplex PCR. The paper's processing steps were these. Within the assay, amplification of reference gene primers was used to estimate how many nucleated cells each sample contained. Sequence reads were collapsed and filtered to measure the absolute abundance of every unique TCRbeta CDR3 rearrangement. Productive Simpson clonality was computed per sample as the square root of Simpson's diversity index over productive rearrangements. What TCRdb holds here is the immuneACCESS table cut down to in-frame rearrangements. Part of the clones is not present; checked against another copy, under half of the missing clones reflect an unresolved V gene, and the others are unexplained. That table supplies the V and J calls and clone size; D and trimming were determined from the DNA. The sample table records 150,000 to 200,000 clones; around two thirds of these occur just once. In total, the top ten clones hold 3% of the sample.

Comment on this clone: The specificity of this receptor is unknown. No base-level quality is on record; no much larger clone is a single base apart.

Trimmed from V: 6 bases; trimmed from J: 0 bases; junction bases lacking a gene match: 4. CDR1 and CDR2 are read off the germline V gene as ENHRY and SYGVKD. From the cysteine through the phenylalanine, the CDR3 covers 16 amino acids. Only the CDR3 part of the read is kept: 48 bases, read in frame from the first base. The receptor was isolated from a woman older than 75 with acute or convalescent COVID-19. The chain links TRBV10-3 with TRBJ2-3, with TRBD2 matching 12 junction bases. Material: peripheral blood. The CDR3 reads CAIRPGLAGSTDTQYF. The sequenced DNA is TGTGCCATCAGACCGGGACTAGCGGGCAGCACAGATACGCAGTATTTT.